The rows below give T cell receptor beta chains drawn from one sample of a study of shared clonotypes between healthy human individuals. Profiled with immunoSEQ multiplex PCR; TCRdb holds only in-frame clones, not every one. The table includes around 2.3 million clones, approximately 95% detected once. Sequencing was done on a sample of naive CD4+ T cells sorted from blood. The receptors stem from a man aged 18 to 30 in good health. Both conserved end residues are part of each CDR3. Fields, in order: CDR3 protein, CDR3 DNA, clone size, V gene, J gene, D gene. D genes are given only for firm matches. Clone size appears in some rows only: once, few, many, or a class for an expanded clone.

CAWSVSRGWGETQYF,TGTGCCTGGAGTGTGTCTCGGGGGTGGGGAGAGACCCAGTACTTC,NA,TRBV30,TRBJ2-5,NA
CASSLRGDDSGNTIYF,TGTGCCAGCAGTCTCAGAGGGGACGACTCTGGAAACACCATATATTTT,NA,TRBV9,TRBJ1-3,NA
CATSSLGRAYNSPLHF,TGTGCCACCAGCAGCCTTGGTCGCGCCTATAATTCACCCCTCCACTTT,NA,TRBV15,TRBJ1-6,NA
CASSTRTGNQNYGYTF,TGCGCCAGCAGCACCCGCACAGGAAACCAAAACTATGGCTACACCTTC,NA,TRBV5-1,TRBJ1-2,NA
CASSLPGTSGNDTQYF,TGTGCCAGCAGCTTGCCCGGGACTAGCGGTAACGATACGCAGTATTTT,NA,TRBV5-6,TRBJ2-3,TRBD2
CSARHYGYTF,TGCAGTGCTAGACACTATGGCTACACCTTC,NA,TRBV20-1,TRBJ1-2,NA
CASSPDTGELFF,TGTGCCAGCAGCCCAGACACCGGGGAGCTGTTTTTT,NA,TRBV7-9,TRBJ2-2,NA
CASSKGQGLNTEAFF,TGTGCCAGCAGTAAGGGACAGGGCTTGAACACTGAAGCTTTCTTT,NA,TRBV2,TRBJ1-1,TRBD1
CASSSPAGSSYEQYF,TGTGCCAGCAGTTCCCCAGCGGGATCCTCCTACGAGCAGTACTTC,NA,TRBV6-5,TRBJ2-7,TRBD2
CASSLNLGNTIYF,TGTGCCAGCAGCCTAAACCTCGGAAACACCATATATTTT,NA,TRBV5-4,TRBJ1-3,NA
CASSVGGTEAFF,TGTGCCAGCAGTGTAGGGGGCACTGAAGCTTTCTTT,NA,TRBV2,TRBJ1-1,NA
CASSRVGVANEKLFF,TGTGCCAGCAGCCGGGTGGGCGTAGCTAATGAAAAACTGTTTTTT,NA,TRBV7-2,TRBJ1-4,NA
CASSGNSGASTDTQYF,TGCGCCAGCAGCGGTAATAGCGGGGCGAGCACAGATACGCAGTATTTT,NA,TRBV5-1,TRBJ2-3,TRBD2
CASSLVVARSYEQYF,TGTGCCAGCAGCTTAGTTGTAGCGCGGTCCTACGAGCAGTACTTC,NA,TRBV11-3,TRBJ2-7,NA
CASSLATVTYEQYF,TGCGCCAGCAGCTTGGCGACAGTAACCTACGAGCAGTACTTC,NA,TRBV5-1,TRBJ2-7,NA
CASSYDNYGYTF,TGTGCCAGCAGTTACGATAACTATGGCTACACCTTC,NA,TRBV6-5,TRBJ1-2,NA
CASIGGTAISGNTIYF,TGTGCCAGCATTGGTGGGACAGCAATCTCTGGAAACACCATATATTTT,NA,TRBV28,TRBJ1-3,TRBD1
CASSQDPGQGTYGYTF,TGCGCCAGCAGCCAAGATCCGGGACAGGGGACCTATGGCTACACCTTC,once,TRBV4-1,TRBJ1-2,TRBD1
CASTRGRQGNTIYF,TGTGCCAGCACCAGGGGGCGTCAAGGAAACACCATATATTTT,NA,TRBV6-5,TRBJ1-3,TRBD1
CASSSTGILGLFSGYTF,TGTGCCAGCAGTTCGACAGGGATTTTGGGACTATTCTCTGGCTACACCTTC,NA,TRBV28,TRBJ1-2,TRBD1
CASSLSGESTDTQYF,TGTGCCAGCAGCCTTAGCGGGGAAAGCACAGATACGCAGTATTTT,NA,TRBV7-8,TRBJ2-3,TRBD2
CASSLGGQGGYGYTF,TGCGCCAGCAGCTTGGGGGGACAGGGCGGCTATGGCTACACCTTC,NA,TRBV5-1,TRBJ1-2,TRBD1
CAWRGLGEKLFF,TGTGCCTGGAGAGGTTTGGGAGAAAAACTGTTTTTT,NA,TRBV30,TRBJ1-4,NA
CATMVEASKRQFTGELFF,TGTGCCACCATGGTTGAGGCTTCGAAGAGGCAGTTCACCGGGGAGCTGTTTTTT,few,TRBV15,TRBJ2-2,NA
CASSLVRREAFF,TGTGCCAGCAGCTTAGTCAGGCGTGAAGCTTTCTTT,NA,TRBV7-9,TRBJ1-1,NA
CSASETQYF,TGCAGTGCTAGTGAGACCCAGTACTTC,NA,TRBV20-1,TRBJ2-5,NA
CASSYRQSLAGYTF,TGTGCCAGCAGTTACCGCCAGTCCTTAGCTGGCTACACCTTC,NA,TRBV6-5,TRBJ1-2,NA
CASFGGLPETGELFF,TGTGCCAGCTTTGGGGGGCTTCCTGAGACCGGGGAGCTGTTTTTT,NA,TRBV2,TRBJ2-2,NA
CASSLGKGAHQPQHF,TGTGCCAGCAGCTTGGGGAAGGGGGCGCATCAGCCCCAGCATTTT,NA,TRBV7-2,TRBJ1-5,TRBD1
CASSQDVGRDSQYF,TGCGCCAGCAGCCAAGACGTTGGGAGAGATTCCCAGTACTTC,NA,TRBV4-1,TRBJ2-5,NA
CSVPAGAGVSSYNEQFF,TGCAGCGTCCCTGCTGGGGCGGGAGTCTCATCCTACAATGAGCAGTTCTTC,NA,TRBV29-1,TRBJ2-1,TRBD2
CASSYGRNAYEQYF,TGTGCCAGCAGCTACGGACGGAATGCCTACGAGCAGTACTTC,NA,TRBV7-9,TRBJ2-7,NA
CASRDSVGNEQYF,TGTGCCAGCAGAGACAGTGTAGGCAACGAGCAGTACTTC,NA,TRBV28,TRBJ2-7,NA
CSASLAVEQFF,TGCAGTGCTTCACTAGCCGTTGAGCAGTTCTTC,NA,TRBV20-1,TRBJ2-1,NA
CASSSQPRQHTDTQYF,TGTGCCAGCAGCTCTCAGCCTAGACAACACACAGATACGCAGTATTTT,NA,TRBV7-9,TRBJ2-3,NA
CASSLVRTGYEQYF,TGTGCCAGCAGTTTAGTGCGGACTGGCTACGAGCAGTACTTC,NA,TRBV27,TRBJ2-7,NA
CATSRYLAGGGISLDTQYF,TGTGCCACCAGCAGATACCTAGCGGGAGGGGGGATTTCATTGGATACGCAGTATTTT,once,TRBV15,TRBJ2-3,TRBD2
CASSRAGGDYNYGYTF,TGTGCCAGCAGCCGGGCGGGGGGCGACTATAACTATGGCTACACCTTC,NA,TRBV6-6,TRBJ1-2,NA
CASSYGTSGVWEQYF,TGTGCCAGCAGTTACGGGACTAGCGGGGTGTGGGAGCAGTACTTC,NA,TRBV6-5,TRBJ2-7,TRBD2
CASSGRRDRDYEQYF,TGTGCCAGCAGCGGCCGCCGGGACAGGGACTACGAGCAGTACTTC,NA,TRBV7-8,TRBJ2-7,TRBD1
CAIRDDSFGEFF,TGTGCCATCAGGGACGACAGTTTTGGCGAGTTCTTC,NA,TRBV10-3,TRBJ2-1,NA
CASSFQGVKYGYTF,TGTGCCAGCAGCTTTCAGGGGGTGAAATATGGCTACACCTTC,once,TRBV7-8,TRBJ1-2,TRBD1